A single T cell receptor beta chain is shown here with its context. Antigen specificity is unknown. This same CDR3 is encoded by further DNA sequences in the sample. The data belong to a study of T cell responses to AZD1222 COVID-19 vaccine. Whole-study results and caveats: The study identified only a handful of AZD1222 recipients as seropositive at baseline. The donors showed a predominance of white British ancestry and of females, with possible underestimation of clonal diversity.

This CDR3 region has 13 residues. Trimming pared 3 bases from V and 2 bases from J, leaving 5 bases between. Sequenced by immunoSEQ multiplex PCR; TCRdb stores in-frame clones only, minus some. Here the sample spans 180,000 or so clones, roughly 92% being singletons. The TCR comes from an adult who received the AZD1222 COVID-19 vaccine. The V gene is TRBV12-3 or TRBV12-4, the J gene TRBJ1-5, with unresolved D. Sequences were derived from peripheral blood, sampled 28 days after the second AZD1222 dose. The CDR3 coding sequence is TGTGCCAGCAGTTTCTCAGGCAATCAGCCCCAGCATTTT. Translated, it gives CASSFSGNQPQHF.